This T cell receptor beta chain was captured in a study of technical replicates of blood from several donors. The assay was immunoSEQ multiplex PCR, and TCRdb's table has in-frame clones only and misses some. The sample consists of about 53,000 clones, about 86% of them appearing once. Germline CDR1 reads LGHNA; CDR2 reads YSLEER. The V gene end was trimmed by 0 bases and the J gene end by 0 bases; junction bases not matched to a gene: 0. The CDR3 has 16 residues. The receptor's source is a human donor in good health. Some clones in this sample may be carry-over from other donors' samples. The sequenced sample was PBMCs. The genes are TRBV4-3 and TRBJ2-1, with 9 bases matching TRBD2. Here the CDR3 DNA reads TGCGCCAGCAGCCAAGATAGCGGGAGCTCCTACAATGAGCAGTTCTTC. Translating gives CASSQDSGSSYNEQFF.